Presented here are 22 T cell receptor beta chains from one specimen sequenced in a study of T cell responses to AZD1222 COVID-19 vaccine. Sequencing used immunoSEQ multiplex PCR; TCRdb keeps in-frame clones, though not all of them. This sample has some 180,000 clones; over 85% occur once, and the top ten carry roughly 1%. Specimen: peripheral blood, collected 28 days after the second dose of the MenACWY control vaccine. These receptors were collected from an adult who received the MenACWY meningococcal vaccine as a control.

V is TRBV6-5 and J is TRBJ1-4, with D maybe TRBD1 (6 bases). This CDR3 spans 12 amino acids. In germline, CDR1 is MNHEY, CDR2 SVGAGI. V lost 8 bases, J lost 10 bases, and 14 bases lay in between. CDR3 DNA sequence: TGTGCCAGCGGCGGGCAGGGGAGAAAACTGTTTTTT. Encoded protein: CASGGQGRKLFF.

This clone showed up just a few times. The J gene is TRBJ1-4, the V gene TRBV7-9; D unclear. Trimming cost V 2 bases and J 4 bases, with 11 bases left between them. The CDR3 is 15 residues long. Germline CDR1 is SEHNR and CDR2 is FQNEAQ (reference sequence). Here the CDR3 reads CASSLPGVGNEKLFF. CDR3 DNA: TGTGCCAGCAGCTTACCGGGTGTCGGTAATGAAAAACTGTTTTTT.

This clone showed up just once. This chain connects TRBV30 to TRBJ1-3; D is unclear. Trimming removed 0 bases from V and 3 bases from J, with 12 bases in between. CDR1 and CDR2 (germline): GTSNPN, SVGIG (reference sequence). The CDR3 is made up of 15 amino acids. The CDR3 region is CAWSVLGVHGNTIYF. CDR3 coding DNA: TGTGCCTGGAGTGTACTTGGGGTACATGGAAACACCATATATTTT.

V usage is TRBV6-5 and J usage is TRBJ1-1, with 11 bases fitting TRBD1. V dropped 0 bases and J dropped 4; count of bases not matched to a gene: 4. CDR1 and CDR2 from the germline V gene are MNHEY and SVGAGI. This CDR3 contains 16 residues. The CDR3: CASSYSIGTGGTEAFF. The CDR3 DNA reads TGTGCCAGCAGTTACTCGATCGGGACAGGGGGCACTGAAGCTTTCTTT.

CDR3 sequence: CASSLAGPTNEKLFF. CDR3 in DNA: TGTGCCAGCAGCTTGGCCGGTCCAACTAATGAAAAACTGTTTTTT. The chain carries TRBV5-6 and TRBJ1-4; D is unresolved. Deletions cut 0 bases from V and 0 bases from J, with 6 bases between. Germline V gene sequence: CDR1 SGHDT, CDR2 YYEEEE. This CDR3 comprises 15 residues.

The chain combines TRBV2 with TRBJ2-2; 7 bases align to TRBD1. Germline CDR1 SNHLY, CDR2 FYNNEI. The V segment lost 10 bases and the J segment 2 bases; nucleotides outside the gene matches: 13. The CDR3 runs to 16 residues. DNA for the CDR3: TGTGCCACAGGAAGCACGGGACAGCTTAACACCGGGGAGCTGTTTTTT. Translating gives CATGSTGQLNTGELFF.

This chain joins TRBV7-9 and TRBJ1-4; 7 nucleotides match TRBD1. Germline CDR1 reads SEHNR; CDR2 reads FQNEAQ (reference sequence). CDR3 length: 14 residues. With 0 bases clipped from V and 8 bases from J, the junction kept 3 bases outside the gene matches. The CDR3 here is CASSLAQGGEKLFF. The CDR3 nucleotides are TGTGCCAGCAGCTTAGCGCAGGGGGGAGAAAAACTGTTTTTT.

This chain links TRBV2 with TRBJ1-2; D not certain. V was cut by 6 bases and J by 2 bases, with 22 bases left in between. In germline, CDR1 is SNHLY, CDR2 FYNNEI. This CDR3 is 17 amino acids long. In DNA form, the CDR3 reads TGTGCCAGCAGGGTGGTCCCCTTGGCTACACGAAACTATGGCTACACCTTC. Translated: CASRVVPLATRNYGYTF.

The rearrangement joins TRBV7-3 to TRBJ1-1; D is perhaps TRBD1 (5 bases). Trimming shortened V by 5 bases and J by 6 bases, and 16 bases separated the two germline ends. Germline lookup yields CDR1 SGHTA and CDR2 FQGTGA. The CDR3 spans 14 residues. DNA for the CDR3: TGTGCCAGCAGCCCAGTAGGTGGGGGTGCTGAAGCTTTCTTT. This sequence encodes CASSPVGGGAEAFF.

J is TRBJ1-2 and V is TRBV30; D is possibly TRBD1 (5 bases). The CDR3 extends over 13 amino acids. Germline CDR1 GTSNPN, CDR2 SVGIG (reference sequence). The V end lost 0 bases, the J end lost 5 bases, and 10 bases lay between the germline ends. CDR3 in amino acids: CAWSVWEGYGYTF. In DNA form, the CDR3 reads TGTGCCTGGAGTGTTTGGGAGGGGTATGGCTACACCTTC.

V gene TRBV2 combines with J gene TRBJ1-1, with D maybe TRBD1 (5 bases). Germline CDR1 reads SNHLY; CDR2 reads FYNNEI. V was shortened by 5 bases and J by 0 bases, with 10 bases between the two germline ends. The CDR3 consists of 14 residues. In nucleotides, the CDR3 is TGTGCCAGCAGTCCTGCAGGGATGAACACTGAAGCTTTCTTT. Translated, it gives CASSPAGMNTEAFF.

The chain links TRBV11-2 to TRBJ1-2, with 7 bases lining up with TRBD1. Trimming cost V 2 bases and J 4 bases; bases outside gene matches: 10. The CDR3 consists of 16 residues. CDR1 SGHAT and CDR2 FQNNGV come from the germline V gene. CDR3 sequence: CASSLSIATGSYGYTF. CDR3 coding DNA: TGTGCCAGCAGCTTATCGATCGCGACAGGGAGCTATGGCTACACCTTC.

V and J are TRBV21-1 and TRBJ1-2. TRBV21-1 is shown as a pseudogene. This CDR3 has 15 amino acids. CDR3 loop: CASSKERGVDYGYTF. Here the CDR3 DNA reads TGTGCCAGCAGCAAAGAGAGGGGGGTGGACTATGGCTACACCTTC.

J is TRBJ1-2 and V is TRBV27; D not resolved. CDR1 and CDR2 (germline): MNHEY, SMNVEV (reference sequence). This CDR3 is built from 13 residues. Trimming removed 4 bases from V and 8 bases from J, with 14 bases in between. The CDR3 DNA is TGTGCCAGCAGTTCACCGGACGGGCTCGGCTACACCTTC. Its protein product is CASSSPDGLGYTF.

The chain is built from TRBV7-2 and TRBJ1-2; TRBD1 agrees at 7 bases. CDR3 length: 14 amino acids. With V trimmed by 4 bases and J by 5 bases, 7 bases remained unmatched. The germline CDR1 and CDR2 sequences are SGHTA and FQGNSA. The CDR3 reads CASSSTKTGYGYTF. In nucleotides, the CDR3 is TGTGCCAGCAGCTCCACAAAGACAGGGTATGGCTACACCTTC.

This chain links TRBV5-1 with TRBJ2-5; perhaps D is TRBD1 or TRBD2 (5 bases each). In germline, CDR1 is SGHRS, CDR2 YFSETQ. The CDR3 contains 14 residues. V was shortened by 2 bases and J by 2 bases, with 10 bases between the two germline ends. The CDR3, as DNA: TGCGCCAGCAGCTTTTCGGGGCCACAAGAGACCCAGTACTTC. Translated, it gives CASSFSGPQETQYF.

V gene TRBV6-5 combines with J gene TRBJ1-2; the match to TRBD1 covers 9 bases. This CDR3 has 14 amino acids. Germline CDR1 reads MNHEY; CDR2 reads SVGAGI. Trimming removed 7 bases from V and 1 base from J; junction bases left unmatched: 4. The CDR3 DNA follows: TGTGCCAGCATGCTGGACAGGGGTAACTATGGCTACACCTTC. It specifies CASMLDRGNYGYTF.

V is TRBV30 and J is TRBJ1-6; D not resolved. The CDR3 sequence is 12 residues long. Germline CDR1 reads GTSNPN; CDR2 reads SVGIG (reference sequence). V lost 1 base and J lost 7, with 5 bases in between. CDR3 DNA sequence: TGTGCCTGGAGTGGGGGAAATTCACCCCTCCACTTT. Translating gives CAWSGGNSPLHF.

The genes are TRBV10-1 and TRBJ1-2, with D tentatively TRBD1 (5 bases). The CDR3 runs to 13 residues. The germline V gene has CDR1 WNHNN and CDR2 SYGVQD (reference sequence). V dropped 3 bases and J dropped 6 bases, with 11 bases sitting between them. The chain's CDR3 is CASSEPGTDGYTF. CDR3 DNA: TGCGCCAGCAGTGAACCCGGGACGGATGGCTACACCTTC.

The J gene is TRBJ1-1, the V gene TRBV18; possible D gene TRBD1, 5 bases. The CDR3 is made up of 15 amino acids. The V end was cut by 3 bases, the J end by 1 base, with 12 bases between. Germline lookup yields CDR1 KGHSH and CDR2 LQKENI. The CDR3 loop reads CASSPLDSKNTEAFF. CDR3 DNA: TGTGCCAGCTCACCTCTAGACAGCAAGAACACTGAAGCTTTCTTT.

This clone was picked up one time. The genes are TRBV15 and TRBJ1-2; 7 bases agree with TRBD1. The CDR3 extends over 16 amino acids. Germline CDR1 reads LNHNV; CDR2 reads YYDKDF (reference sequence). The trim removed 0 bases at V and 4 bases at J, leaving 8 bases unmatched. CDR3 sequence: CATSRDTRGQGYGYTF. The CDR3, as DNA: TGTGCCACCAGCAGAGATACTAGGGGGCAAGGCTATGGCTACACCTTC. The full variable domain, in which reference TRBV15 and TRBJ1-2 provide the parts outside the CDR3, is DAMVIQNPRYQVTQFGKPVTLSCSQTLNHNVMYWYQQKSSQAPKLLFHYYDKDFNNEADTPDNFQSRRPNTSFCFLDIRSPGLGDTAMYLCATSRDTRGQGYGYTFGSGTRLTVV.

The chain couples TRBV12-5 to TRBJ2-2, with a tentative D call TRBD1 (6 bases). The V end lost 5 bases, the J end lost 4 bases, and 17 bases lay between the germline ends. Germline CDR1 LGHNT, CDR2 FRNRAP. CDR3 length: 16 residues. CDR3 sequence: CASGPLTGLGTGELFF. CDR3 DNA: TGTGCTAGTGGTCCCCTGACAGGCCTCGGCACCGGGGAGCTGTTTTTT.